This T cell receptor (beta chain) was identified during a study of shared clonotypes between healthy human individuals. Cells designated naive CD8 were CD45RO-negative and were positively selected for CCR7, with terminally differentiated effector memory CD45RA+ cells excluded. The V gene end was trimmed by 5 bases and the J gene end by 2 bases; junction bases not matched to a gene: 15. Germline values: CDR1 SGHNT, CDR2 YENEEA. The CDR3 is made up of 18 amino acids. Only in-frame clones appear in the TCRdb table, and some are missing; sequencing was by immunoSEQ multiplex PCR. Here the sample spans approximately 810,000 clones, approximately 92% being singletons.

The sequence derives from a man between 25 and 39 years old in good health. The rearrangement uses TRBV11-3 and TRBJ2-7; TRBD1 matches 10 bases. Sequencing used naive CD8+ T cells sorted from blood. Here the CDR3 DNA reads TGTGCCAGCAGCGCCCGGGACAGGGGTCCCTCAGGGACCTACGAGCAGTACTTC. The encoded protein is CASSARDRGPSGTYEQYF. Full variable domain (remainder filled in from reference TRBV11-3 and TRBJ2-7): EAGVVQSPRYKIIEKKQPVAFWCNPISGHNTLYWYLQNLGQGPELLIRYENEEAVDDSQLPKDRFSAERLKGVDSTLKIQPAELGDSAVYLCASSARDRGPSGTYEQYFGPGTRLTVT.